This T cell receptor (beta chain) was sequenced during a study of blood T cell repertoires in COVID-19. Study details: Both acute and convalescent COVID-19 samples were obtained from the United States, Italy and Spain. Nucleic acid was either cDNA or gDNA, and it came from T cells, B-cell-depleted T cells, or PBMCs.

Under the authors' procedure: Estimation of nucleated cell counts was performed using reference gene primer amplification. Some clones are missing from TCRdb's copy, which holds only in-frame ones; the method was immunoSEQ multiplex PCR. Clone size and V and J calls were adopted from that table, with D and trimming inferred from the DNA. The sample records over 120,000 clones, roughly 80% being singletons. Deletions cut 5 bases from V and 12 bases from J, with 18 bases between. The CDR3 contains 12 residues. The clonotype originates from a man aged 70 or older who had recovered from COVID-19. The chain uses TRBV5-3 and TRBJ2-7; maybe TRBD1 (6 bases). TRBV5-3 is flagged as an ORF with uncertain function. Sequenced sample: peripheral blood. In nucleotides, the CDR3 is TGTGCCAGAAGGCCGGACAGCCGAATCGGGTACTTC. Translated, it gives CARRPDSRIGYF.